This T cell receptor (beta chain) was found in a study of shared clonotypes between healthy human individuals. J lost 6 bases, V lost 5 bases, and 7 bases had no gene match. The CDR3 covers 14 residues. Germline V gives CDR1 MNHNS, CDR2 SASEGT. Subsets obtained from CD4+ cells comprised CD45RA+ naive and CD45RA-negative memory cells. Concerning this clone: Its antigen is not known.

Overall study results and limits: Among donors, the sharing of clonotypes was expected to be influenced by sequencing depth.

Each sorted subset replicate got 200 ng genomic DNA, 25,000 to 35,000 genomes. The assay was immunoSEQ multiplex PCR, and TCRdb's table has in-frame clones only and misses some. The sample has 500,000 to 550,000 clones, around 96% seen once. The sequence was collected from a woman in her twenties or thirties in good health. The sequencing sample was made of naive CD4+ T cells sorted from blood. As for subset: CD45RA+ positively selected. The rearrangement links TRBV6-1 to TRBJ1-5; 7 bases fit TRBD1. The CDR3 reads CASSTTGVIQPQHF. Here the CDR3 DNA reads TGTGCCAGCAGTACTACAGGGGTGATTCAGCCCCAGCATTTT.